These 23 T cell receptor beta chains were all obtained from the same sample, sequenced in a study of cytomegalovirus exposure and HLA in healthy donors. The PCR had 60 Vbeta and 13 Jbeta primers. Libraries were prepared by immunoSEQ multiplex PCR; TCRdb keeps only in-frame clonotypes and omits some of them. The data hold over 150,000 clones, with around 86% observed a single time. The sequenced sample consisted of PBMCs. The origin of the receptors is a human donor in good health.

The chain has TRBV21-1 and TRBJ1-5; the table's D call TRBD1 went unverified against the DNA. TRBV21-1 is a pseudogene locus. CDR3 length: 14 residues. This CDR3 is CASTPGQRNQPQHF. The CDR3 region has the DNA TGTGCCAGCACCCCCGGACAGCGCAATCAGCCCCAGCATTTT.

This chain joins TRBV10-3 and TRBJ2-7; 8 bases agree with TRBD1. This CDR3 is built from 15 residues. Per the germline V gene, CDR1 is ENHRY and CDR2 is SYGVKD. V lost 4 bases to trimming and J lost 1 base; unmatched junction nucleotides: 6. This CDR3 reads CAISVADRASYEQYF. CDR3 nucleotide sequence: TGTGCCATCAGTGTAGCGGACAGGGCTTCCTACGAGCAGTACTTC.

The count of this clone is one. This rearrangement joins TRBV6-5 to TRBJ2-5; TRBD2 might be the D (5 bases). CDR1 and CDR2 (germline): MNHEY, SVGAGI. Trimming took off 5 bases at V and 9 bases at J, with 16 bases between the two ends. CDR3 length equals 13 residues. CDR3 coding DNA: TGTGCCAGCAGTAAGACACGGCCCGGGGCCCAGTACTTC. Translation gives CASSKTRPGAQYF.

In its sample, this clone was seen a few times. This rearrangement joins TRBV5-1 to TRBJ1-1; 8 bases align to TRBD1. Germline V gene data show CDR1 as SGHRS and CDR2 as YFSETQ. The CDR3 length is 12 residues. The ends lost 0 bases at V and 8 bases at J; junction bases unmatched: 0. CDR3 loop: CASSLGTGEAFF. The DNA for the CDR3 is TGCGCCAGCAGCTTGGGGACAGGGGAAGCTTTCTTT.

The rearrangement links TRBV6-6 to TRBJ1-1, with a weak D call TRBD1 (6 bases). Per germline, CDR1 MNHNY and CDR2 SVGAGI (reference sequence). V dropped 8 bases and J dropped 3 bases, with 13 bases sitting between them. The CDR3 totals 13 residues. The CDR3 sequence is CASRLQGYTEAFF. The CDR3 DNA follows: TGTGCCAGCCGATTACAGGGCTACACTGAAGCTTTCTTT.

CDR3 amino acids: CASRFSPWGLYEQYF. The CDR3 bases are TGTGCCAGCAGGTTCTCCCCTTGGGGACTTTACGAGCAGTACTTC. V usage is TRBV11-2 and J usage is TRBJ2-7; a weak D match, TRBD2 (6 bases). The CDR3 length is 15 residues. The V end was cut by 6 bases, the J end by 4 bases, with 19 bases between. Germline CDR1 is SGHAT and CDR2 is FQNNGV.

A few counts support this clone. The chain employs TRBV27 and TRBJ1-6, with D uncertain. V gave up 3 bases and J gave up 9 bases, with 9 bases separating them. Germline-derived CDR1 and CDR2 are MNHEY and SMNVEV (reference sequence). The CDR3 is 13 amino acids. The CDR3 sequence: CASSFLPGSPLHF. In DNA, the CDR3 is TGTGCCAGCAGTTTCCTGCCGGGTTCACCCCTCCACTTT.

This chain joins TRBV9 and TRBJ2-2, with 7 bases fitting TRBD2. Germline CDR1 SGDLS, CDR2 YYNGEE. The V segment lost 2 bases and the J segment 6 bases; nucleotides outside the gene matches: 10. This CDR3 has 16 amino acids. Here the CDR3 DNA reads TGTGCCAGCAGCGTTGGTGGGGGGGTAATGGCCGGGGAGCTGTTTTTT. This sequence encodes CASSVGGGVMAGELFF.

V is TRBV14 and J is TRBJ1-3, with 10 bases fitting TRBD1. With 2 bases clipped from V and 6 bases from J, the junction kept 10 bases outside the gene matches. CDR1 is SGHDN and CDR2 is FVKESK in the germline V gene. CDR3 length: 17 residues. The CDR3 sequence: CASSQRRIRQGANTIYF. The CDR3 DNA reads as TGTGCCAGCAGCCAAAGGAGGATCAGACAGGGGGCAAACACCATATATTTT.

The V and J genes are TRBV6-6 and TRBJ2-3; TRBD2 agrees at 9 bases. V gave up 5 bases and J gave up 15 bases; unmatched junction bases: 18. The CDR3 extends over 15 amino acids. Looked up from germline, CDR1 is MNHNY and CDR2 is SVGAGI (reference sequence). The CDR3 region is CASSPGLAGQVVHYF. In nucleotides, the CDR3 is TGTGCCAGCAGTCCGGGCCTAGCGGGGCAGGTGGTGCACTATTTT.

This clone has a handful of counts. The chain employs TRBV6-5 and TRBJ1-4; 7 bases map to TRBD1. The ends lost 5 bases at V and 3 bases at J; junction bases unmatched: 6. The CDR3 has 15 residues. Germline lookup yields CDR1 MNHEY and CDR2 SVGAGI. The CDR3 DNA follows: TGTGCCAGCAGTCGTCGGGGACAGCCTAATGAAAAACTGTTTTTT. Translation gives CASSRRGQPNEKLFF.

CDR3 amino acids: CASSAGQGEEQFF. As DNA, the CDR3 is TGTGCCAGCAGCGCAGGACAGGGAGAGGAGCAGTTCTTC. The chain is built from TRBV9 and TRBJ2-1, with TRBD1 matching over 8 bases. There are 13 residues in the CDR3. V lost 3 bases, J lost 10 bases, and 6 bases stayed unmatched. Germline values: CDR1 SGDLS, CDR2 YYNGEE.

The chain links TRBV4-1 to TRBJ2-1; 9 positions agree with TRBD2. Germline V gene data show CDR1 as MGHRA and CDR2 as YSYEKL. V shed 4 bases and J 5 bases; nucleotides not matched to a gene: 6. This CDR3 spans 15 amino acids. CDR3 amino acids: CASSLRLADHNEQFF. The CDR3 region has the DNA TGCGCCAGCAGCCTGAGACTAGCGGACCACAATGAGCAGTTCTTC.

J is TRBJ2-7 and V is TRBV29-1; D gene ambiguous. V gave up 0 bases and J gave up 3 bases, with 15 bases separating them. The CDR3 extends over 15 amino acids. Looked up from germline, CDR1 is SQVTM and CDR2 is ANQGSEA. The CDR3 is CSVEDPSLKSYEQYF. The CDR3 nucleotides read TGCAGCGTTGAAGATCCAAGCCTTAAGAGCTACGAGCAGTACTTC.

This clone was detected a few times. The chain combines TRBV6-5 with TRBJ2-7, with a tentative D call TRBD1 (6 bases). The germline V gene has CDR1 MNHEY and CDR2 SVGAGI. This CDR3 spans 13 amino acids. V lost 8 bases to trimming and J lost 3 bases, with 14 bases between them. Here the CDR3 reads CASGWTASYEQYF. The CDR3, as DNA: TGTGCCAGCGGATGGACAGCGAGCTACGAGCAGTACTTC.

This clone was observed once. V is TRBV5-1 and J is TRBJ1-1; TRBD1 matches 7 bases. Germline V gene lookup returns CDR1 SGHRS and CDR2 YFSETQ. V shed 3 bases and J 1 base; nucleotides not matched to a gene: 3. The CDR3 runs 14 residues. The DNA for the CDR3 is TGCGCCAGCAGCTCACAGGGGCCGAACACTGAAGCTTTCTTT. Protein sequence: CASSSQGPNTEAFF. The full variable domain, rest sourced from reference TRBV5-1 and TRBJ1-1, is KAGVTQTPRYLIKTRGQQVTLSCSPISGHRSVSWYQQTPGQGLQFLFEYFSETQRNKGNFPGRFSGRQFSNSRSEMNVSTLELGDSALYLCASSSQGPNTEAFFGQGTRLTVV.

This clone showed up just a few times. The J gene is TRBJ2-7, the V gene TRBV27; weak D call: TRBD1 (6 bases). The CDR3 sequence is 16 residues long. The V gene's germline CDR1 is MNHEY and CDR2 SMNVEV (reference sequence). Trimming took off 3 bases at V and 0 bases at J, with 15 bases between the two ends. CDR3 DNA: TGTGCCAGCAGTTTCCAACCCGGGACAATCTCCTACGAGCAGTACTTC. Translating it yields CASSFQPGTISYEQYF.

The V and J genes are TRBV7-8 and TRBJ1-1, with D possibly being TRBD1 (5 bases). The CDR3 is 16 residues long. Trimming stripped 5 bases from V and 3 bases from J, with 19 bases between. Germline lookup yields CDR1 SGHVS and CDR2 FQNEAQ. CDR3 nucleotide sequence: TGTGCCAGCAGCGCGTATGAGGGCGGGGGGGACACTGAAGCTTTCTTT. Protein sequence: CASSAYEGGGDTEAFF.

This sequence joins TRBV6-5 and TRBJ1-1; D remains unclear. CDR1 and CDR2 (germline): MNHEY, SVGAGI. The CDR3 totals 13 residues. Trimming removed 6 bases from V and 7 bases from J, with 15 bases in between. In DNA form, the CDR3 reads TGTGCCAGCAGCCTCGGTTCGAGGAGTGAAGCTTTCTTT. This translates into CASSLGSRSEAFF.

This sequence joins TRBV6-1 and TRBJ2-7, with 7 bases aligning to TRBD1. V trimming: 7 bases; J trimming: 1 base; junction bases outside the gene matches: 10. The CDR3 is made up of 15 amino acids. Germline loops: CDR1 MNHNS, CDR2 SASEGT. The CDR3 loop is CASMEYRGQSYEQYF. The DNA for the CDR3 is TGTGCCAGCATGGAGTACAGGGGTCAATCCTACGAGCAGTACTTC.

This clone was counted between two and nine times. The chain combines TRBV7-9 with TRBJ2-1; D gene ambiguous. Germline V gives CDR1 SEHNR, CDR2 FQNEAQ (reference sequence). This CDR3 region has 13 residues. Trimming removed 1 base at V and 12 bases at J, with 13 bases between. CDR3 in DNA: TGTGCCAGCAGCTTAGTAGAAGCTCAATGGCAGTTCTTC. It is translated as CASSLVEAQWQFF.

V and J are TRBV2 and TRBJ2-3; 8 bases match TRBD2. The CDR3 totals 15 residues. V shed 5 bases and J 2 bases; nucleotides not matched to a gene: 6. Germline CDR1 is SNHLY and CDR2 is FYNNEI. CDR3 in DNA: TGTGCCAGCAGTAAGCGGGGGATAACCACAGATACGCAGTATTTT. It translates to CASSKRGITTDTQYF. Complete variable domain (other parts from reference TRBV2 and TRBJ2-3): EPEVTQTPSHQVTQMGQEVILRCVPISNHLYFYWYRQILGQKVEFLVSFYNNEISEKSEIFDDQFSVERPDGSNFTLKIRSTKLEDSAMYFCASSKRGITTDTQYFGPGTRLTVL.

The chain uses TRBV2 and TRBJ2-3; 11 bases fit TRBD2. The germline V gene has CDR1 SNHLY and CDR2 FYNNEI. The ends lost 0 bases at V and 0 bases at J; junction bases unmatched: 8. The CDR3 totals 19 residues. The CDR3 spells CASSEALWASGGSTDTQYF. The CDR3 DNA sequence: TGTGCCAGCAGTGAAGCGCTTTGGGCTAGCGGGGGGAGCACAGATACGCAGTATTTT.